This T cell receptor beta chain was recorded in a study of technical replicates of blood from a handful of donors. Trimming cost V 4 bases and J 4 bases, with 13 bases left between them. Germline CDR1 and CDR2: SGHNT and YYREEE (reference sequence). The CDR3 has 14 residues. Sequencing used immunoSEQ multiplex PCR; TCRdb keeps in-frame clones, though not all of them. The data hold roughly 80,000 clones, with 85% to 95% observed a single time. Sequencing was done on a sample of T cells isolated from PBMCs. The chain joins TRBV5-4 to TRBJ2-3; D remains ambiguous. The receptor comes from a human donor in good health. CDR3 coding DNA: TGTGCCAGCAGCCCACTACCTGTGGCAGATACGCAGTATTTT. Protein product: CASSPLPVADTQYF.